This T cell receptor (beta chain) was observed in a study of T cell changes during pregnancy in multiple sclerosis. TCRdb keeps only in-frame clones here, not all; method: immunoSEQ multiplex PCR. The sample consists of about 48,000 clones, approximately 92% of them appearing once. Trimming cost V 0 bases and J 4 bases, with 12 bases left between them. The CDR3 is made up of 16 amino acids. The germline CDR1 and CDR2 sequences are LGHNA and YSLEER. Sequencing used CD4+ T cells from peripheral blood mononuclear cells, obtained in the second trimester of pregnancy. The chain has TRBV4-3 and TRBJ1-4; D gene ambiguous. This receptor was taken from a female donor in good health, enrolled as a control in a pregnancy study. Here the CDR3 reads CASSQDPQPGNEKLFF. The DNA of the CDR3 is TGCGCCAGCAGCCAAGATCCTCAACCGGGTAATGAAAAACTGTTTTTT.